This T cell receptor beta chain derives from a study of radiation and T cells in renal cell carcinoma. CDR1 and CDR2 from the germline V gene are LGHNT and FRNRAP. Trimming removed 3 bases at V and 6 bases at J, with 8 bases between. This CDR3 comprises 12 residues. Time point meaning: blood 4 weeks post-SBRT, at nephrectomy. Treatment specified: 15 Gy SBRT to primary tumor, nephrectomy 4 weeks later. TCRdb's copy holds only in-frame clones and misses some; the assay was immunoSEQ multiplex PCR. The table lists 65,000 or so clones, 60% to 85% of them singletons. The receptor was derived from a man aged 60-69 years with renal cell carcinoma. Sample: blood, taken from a patient whose treatment included radiotherapy and nephrectomy. The rearrangement joins TRBV12-5 to TRBJ1-2; D uncertain. In DNA form, the CDR3 reads TGTGCTAGTGGTTTAGCAATAGATGGCTACACCTTC. Translation gives CASGLAIDGYTF.